This T cell receptor beta chain derives from a study of CD8+ T cells in alopecia areata. Patients with alopecia areata provided lesional scalp punch biopsies as well as peripheral blood. This clone occurred a few times. In each case, RNA was isolated and then reverse transcribed into cDNA as the sequencing template. Data came from immunoSEQ multiplex PCR; TCRdb stores just in-frame clones and leaves some out. The table shows under 15,000 clones, with 60% occurring only once. The sequenced sample consisted of skin. This clonotype originated in a human donor with alopecia areata.

CDR3 sequence: CASSQGLSGWTDYEQYF. The CDR3, as DNA: TGTGCCAGCAGCCAAGGTTTATCTGGATGGACCGACTACGAGCAGTACTTC. V usage is TRBV4-2 and J usage is TRBJ2-7, with D hard to call. The length of the CDR3 is 17 residues. Germline V lookup: CDR1 LGHNA, CDR2 YNFKEQ. V lost 1 base and J 3 bases, leaving 19 bases between the germline ends.